This TCR beta chain was identified in a study of T cell responses to AZD1222 COVID-19 vaccine. Germline V gives CDR1 SGDLS, CDR2 YYNGEE. CDR3 length: 14 residues. The V segment lost 0 bases and the J segment 3 bases; nucleotides outside the gene matches: 2. The data were produced by immunoSEQ multiplex PCR, yet TCRdb's version contains in-frame clones alone and is incomplete. The sample consists of about 130,000 clones, roughly 86% of them appearing once. A note on this clone: Its antigen is unidentified.

Findings and limits, study-wide: The study found Spike-specific TCR breadth and depth rose after two AZD1222 doses. All repertoire sampling was performed exclusively after the peak T cell response.

The receptor's source is an adult in good health. The chain combines TRBV9 with TRBJ2-7; 8 bases line up with TRBD1. The sample was peripheral blood, taken on day 0 of AZD1222 vaccination. CDR3 nucleotide sequence: TGTGCCAGCAGCGTAGCTGGGACAGGCTACGAGCAGTACTTC. Its protein is CASSVAGTGYEQYF.